Each of the 6 T cell receptor beta chains below was sequenced from the same sample in a study of T cell responses to AZD1222 COVID-19 vaccine. This table comes from immunoSEQ multiplex PCR, and its TCRdb copy is limited to in-frame clones, with some not included. The sample holds around 70,000 clones, 80% to 85% seen once. Specimen: peripheral blood, collected on day 0 of AZD1222 vaccination. The receptors stem from an adult in good health.

The chain has TRBV5-4 and TRBJ1-2; 8 bases fit TRBD1. CDR3 length: 16 amino acids. Germline V gene sequence: CDR1 SGHNT, CDR2 YYREEE (reference sequence). The J segment lost 3 bases and the V segment lost 4 bases, leaving 11 bases of the junction unmatched. The DNA of the CDR3 is TGTGCCAGCAGCGCCAAGGACAGGGCGACTTACTATGGCTACACCTTC. Translated, it gives CASSAKDRATYYGYTF.

The chain employs TRBV9 and TRBJ1-3; 7 bases are shared with TRBD1. There are 16 residues in the CDR3. The V gene's germline CDR1 is SGDLS and CDR2 YYNGEE. V shed 0 bases, J shed 2 bases, and the junction held 5 bases outside the gene matches. The CDR3 DNA reads as TGTGCCAGCAGCGTAGCTGGGCAGGGGGCTGGAAACACCATATATTTT. It specifies CASSVAGQGAGNTIYF.

The gene calls are TRBV2 and TRBJ1-2, with D hard to call. Germline loops: CDR1 SNHLY, CDR2 FYNNEI. Trimming removed 7 bases from V and 4 bases from J, with 10 bases in between. The CDR3 is made up of 12 amino acids. CDR3: CASTPQTYGYTF. As DNA, the CDR3 is TGTGCCAGCACCCCCCAAACCTATGGCTACACCTTC.

This rearrangement joins TRBV5-1 to TRBJ2-7; D not certain. Trimming removed 4 bases at V and 3 bases at J, with 14 bases between. This CDR3 contains 14 residues. Germline CDR1 is SGHRS and CDR2 is YFSETQ. The CDR3 region is CASSPLISLYEQYF. The CDR3 nucleotides are TGCGCCAGCAGCCCGCTCATATCCCTCTACGAGCAGTACTTC.

This sequence joins TRBV5-4 and TRBJ2-1, with D possibly being TRBD1 (5 bases). The CDR3 covers 13 residues. Germline loops: CDR1 SGHNT, CDR2 YYREEE (reference sequence). V dropped 4 bases and J dropped 7 bases, with 12 bases sitting between them. CDR3: CASSPDNRNEQFF. For the CDR3, the DNA is TGTGCCAGCAGCCCGGACAACCGAAATGAGCAGTTCTTC.

CDR3 nucleotide sequence: TGTGCCAGCAGCCCGCTCCTGGAAATGAACACTGAAGCTTTCTTT. This gives the protein CASSPLLEMNTEAFF. V is TRBV4-2 and J is TRBJ1-1; D not resolved. V was cut by 4 bases and J by 0 bases, with 12 bases left in between. This CDR3 region has 15 residues. The germline V gene encodes CDR1 LGHNA and CDR2 YNFKEQ.